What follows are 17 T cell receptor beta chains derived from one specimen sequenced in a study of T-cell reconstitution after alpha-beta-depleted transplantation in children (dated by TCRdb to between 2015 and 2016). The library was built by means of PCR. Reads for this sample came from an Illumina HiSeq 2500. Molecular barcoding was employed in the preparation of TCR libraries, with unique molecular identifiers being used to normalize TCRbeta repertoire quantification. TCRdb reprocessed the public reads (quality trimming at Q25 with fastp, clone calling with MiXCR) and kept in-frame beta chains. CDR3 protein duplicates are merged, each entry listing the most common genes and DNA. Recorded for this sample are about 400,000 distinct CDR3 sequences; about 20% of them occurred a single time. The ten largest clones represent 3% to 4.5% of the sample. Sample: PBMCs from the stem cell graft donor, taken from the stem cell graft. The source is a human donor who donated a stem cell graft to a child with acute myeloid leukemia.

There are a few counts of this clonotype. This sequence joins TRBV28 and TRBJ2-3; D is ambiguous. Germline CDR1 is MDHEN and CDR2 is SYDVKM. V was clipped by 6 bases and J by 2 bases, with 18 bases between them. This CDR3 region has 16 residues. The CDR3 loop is CASSLRPFSLTDTQYF. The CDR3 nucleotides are TGTGCCAGCAGCCTTCGACCGTTCTCCCTCACAGATACGCAGTATTTT.

The CDR3 sequence: CASKWRTGYEQYF. CDR3 bases: TGTGCCAGCAAGTGGAGAACCGGTTACGAGCAGTACTTC. The genes are TRBV28 and TRBJ2-7; no clear D. The V end was cut by 7 bases, the J end by 4 bases, with 14 bases between. The length of the CDR3 is 13 residues. Germline CDR1 and CDR2: MDHEN and SYDVKM.

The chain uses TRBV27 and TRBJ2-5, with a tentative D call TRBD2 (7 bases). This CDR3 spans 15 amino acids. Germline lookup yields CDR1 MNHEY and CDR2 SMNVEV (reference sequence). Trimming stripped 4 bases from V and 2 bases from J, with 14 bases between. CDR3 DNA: TGTGCCAGCAGTTGGGGAGGGGGAGGGCAAGAGACCCAGTACTTC. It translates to CASSWGGGGQETQYF.

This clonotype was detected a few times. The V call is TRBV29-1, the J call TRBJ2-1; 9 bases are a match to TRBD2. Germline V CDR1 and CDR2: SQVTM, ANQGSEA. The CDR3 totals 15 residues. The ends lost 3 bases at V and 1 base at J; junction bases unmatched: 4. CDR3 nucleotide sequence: TGCAGCGTTGATTCAGCGGGAGGATCCTACAATGAGCAGTTCTTC. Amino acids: CSVDSAGGSYNEQFF.

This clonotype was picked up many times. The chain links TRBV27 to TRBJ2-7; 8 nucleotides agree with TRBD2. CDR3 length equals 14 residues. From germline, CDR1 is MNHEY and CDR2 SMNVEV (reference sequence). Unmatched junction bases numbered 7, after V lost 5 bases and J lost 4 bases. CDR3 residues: CASSPAGTSYEQYF. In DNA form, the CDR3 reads TGTGCCAGCAGTCCAGCCGGGACTAGTTACGAGCAGTACTTC.

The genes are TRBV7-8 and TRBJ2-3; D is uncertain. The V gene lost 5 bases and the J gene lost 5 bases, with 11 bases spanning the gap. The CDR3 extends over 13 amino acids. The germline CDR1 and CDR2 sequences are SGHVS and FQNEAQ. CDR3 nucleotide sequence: TGTGCCAGCAGCCCACCTCGCGGAGATACGCAGTATTTT. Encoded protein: CASSPPRGDTQYF.

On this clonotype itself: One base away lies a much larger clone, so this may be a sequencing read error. CDR3 protein: CASNAGTGSGANVLTF. The CDR3 DNA sequence: TGTGCCAGCAATGCCGGGACAGGCTCTGGGGCCAACGTCCTGACTTTC. J is TRBJ2-6 and V is TRBV12-3 or TRBV12-4; 8 bases are a match to TRBD1. V trimming: 7 bases; J trimming: 0 bases; junction bases outside the gene matches: 5. The CDR3 is made up of 16 amino acids.

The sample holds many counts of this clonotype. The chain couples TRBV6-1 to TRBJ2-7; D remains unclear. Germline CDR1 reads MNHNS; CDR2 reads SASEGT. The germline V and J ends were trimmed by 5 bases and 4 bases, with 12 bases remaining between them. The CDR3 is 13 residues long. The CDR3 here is CASSPQHPYEQYF. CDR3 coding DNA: TGTGCCAGCAGTCCTCAACACCCATACGAGCAGTACTTC.

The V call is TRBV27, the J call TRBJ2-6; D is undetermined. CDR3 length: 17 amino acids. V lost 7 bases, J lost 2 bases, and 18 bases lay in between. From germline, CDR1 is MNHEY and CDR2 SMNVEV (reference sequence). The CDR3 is CASTPLGLDPGANVLTF. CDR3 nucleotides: TGTGCCAGCACTCCCTTGGGGTTGGACCCTGGGGCCAACGTCCTGACTTTC. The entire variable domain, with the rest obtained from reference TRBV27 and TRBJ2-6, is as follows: EAQVTQNPRYLITVTGKKLTVTCSQNMNHEYMSWYRQDPGLGLRQIYYSMNVEVTDKGDVPEGYKVSRKEKRNFPLILESPSPNQTSLYFCASTPLGLDPGANVLTFGAGSRLTVL.

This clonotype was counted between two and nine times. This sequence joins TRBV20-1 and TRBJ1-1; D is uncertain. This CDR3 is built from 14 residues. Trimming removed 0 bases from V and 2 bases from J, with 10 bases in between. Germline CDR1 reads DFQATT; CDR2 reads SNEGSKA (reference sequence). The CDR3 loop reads CSARDRTANTEAFF. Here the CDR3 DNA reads TGCAGTGCTAGAGATCGGACGGCAAACACTGAAGCTTTCTTT.

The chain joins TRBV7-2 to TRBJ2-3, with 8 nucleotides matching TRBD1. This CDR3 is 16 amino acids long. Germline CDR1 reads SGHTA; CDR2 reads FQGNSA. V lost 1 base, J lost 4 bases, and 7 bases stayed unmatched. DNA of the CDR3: TGTGCCAGCAGCTTAGGAACGACAGGGGAGGCAGATACGCAGTATTTT. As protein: CASSLGTTGEADTQYF.

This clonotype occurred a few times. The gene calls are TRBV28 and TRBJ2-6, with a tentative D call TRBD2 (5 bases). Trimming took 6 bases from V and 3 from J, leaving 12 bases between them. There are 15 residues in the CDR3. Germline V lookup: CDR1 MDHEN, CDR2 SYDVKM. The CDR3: CASSYQSGGANVLTF. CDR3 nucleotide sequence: TGTGCCAGCAGCTACCAGAGCGGTGGGGCCAACGTCCTGACTTTC.

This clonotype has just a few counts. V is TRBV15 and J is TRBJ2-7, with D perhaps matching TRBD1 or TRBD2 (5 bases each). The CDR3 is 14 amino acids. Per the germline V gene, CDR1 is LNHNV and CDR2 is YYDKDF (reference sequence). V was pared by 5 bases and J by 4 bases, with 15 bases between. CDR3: CATSPRDGPYEQYF. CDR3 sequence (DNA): TGTGCCACCAGCCCTCGGGACGGACCTTACGAGCAGTACTTC. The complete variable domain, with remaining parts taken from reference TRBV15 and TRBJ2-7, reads DAMVIQNPRYQVTQFGKPVTLSCSQTLNHNVMYWYQQKSSQAPKLLFHYYDKDFNNEADTPDNFQSRRPNTSFCFLDIRSPGLGDTAMYLCATSPRDGPYEQYFGPGTRLTVT.

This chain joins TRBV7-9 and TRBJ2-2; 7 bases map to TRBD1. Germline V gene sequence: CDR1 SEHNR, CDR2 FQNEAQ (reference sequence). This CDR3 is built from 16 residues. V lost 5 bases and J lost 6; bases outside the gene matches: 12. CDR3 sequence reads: CASSRDRASSAGELFF. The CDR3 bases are TGTGCCAGCAGCAGAGACAGGGCTTCGAGCGCCGGGGAGCTGTTTTTT.

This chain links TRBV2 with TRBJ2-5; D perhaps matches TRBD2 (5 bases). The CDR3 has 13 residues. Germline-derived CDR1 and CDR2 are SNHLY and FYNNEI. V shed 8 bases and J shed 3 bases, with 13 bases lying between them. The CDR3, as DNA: TGTGCCAGCGGGAGAGGACTCAAAGAGACCCAGTACTTC. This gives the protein CASGRGLKETQYF.

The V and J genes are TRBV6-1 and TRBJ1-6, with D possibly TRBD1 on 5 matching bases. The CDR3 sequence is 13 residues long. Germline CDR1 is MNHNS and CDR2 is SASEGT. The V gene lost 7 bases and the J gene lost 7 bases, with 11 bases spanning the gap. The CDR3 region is CASKDRSNSPLHF. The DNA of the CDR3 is TGTGCCAGCAAAGACAGATCGAATTCACCCCTCCACTTT.

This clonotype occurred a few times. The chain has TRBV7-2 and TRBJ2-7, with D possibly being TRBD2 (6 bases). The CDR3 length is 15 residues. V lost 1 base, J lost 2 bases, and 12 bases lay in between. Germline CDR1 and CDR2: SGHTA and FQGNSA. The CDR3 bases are TGTGCCAGCAGCTTAGGGGGGGAGGCCCCCTACGAGCAGTACTTC. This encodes CASSLGGEAPYEQYF.